The text below deals with one T cell receptor beta chain. The antigen it binds to is not known. Nothing much larger sits one base from this clone, and base qualities are not available. TCRbeta CDR3 regions were amplified from genomic DNA by means of the immunoSEQ Assay, a bias-controlled multiplex PCR. Turning to the authors' computational methods: Within the assay, amplification of reference gene primers was used to estimate how many nucleated cells each sample contained. To quantify the absolute abundance of each unique TCRbeta CDR3 rearrangement, sequence reads were collapsed and filtered. Productive Simpson clonality was computed per sample as the square root of Simpson's diversity index over productive rearrangements. TCRdb re-hosts the immuneACCESS table, in-frame sequences only. Its copies lack some clones; in the studies checked, an unresolved V gene accounts for under half of them, and the cause for the rest is not known. The V and J calls and clone size are taken from that table; D and trimming were inferred from the DNA. In this sample the table shows 160,000 or so clones, 65% to 90% of which occur a single time. The ten largest clonotypes hold about 1.5% of the sample.

Spanning cysteine to phenylalanine, the CDR3 consists of 16 amino acids. The kept DNA is CDR3 alone, 48 bases in frame from the first base. CDR1 and CDR2 (ENHRY, SYGVKD) derive from the germline V gene. Germline trimming amounts to 6 bases on V and 5 bases on J, with 11 as the count of junction bases outside the gene matches. This entry belongs to a study of blood T cell repertoires in COVID-19 (dated by TCRdb to 2020 to 2021). Turning to the overall study: The collaborator samples originated in the United States, Italy and Spain and spanned the acute and convalescent phases of COVID-19. The material from the prospective study consisted of cDNA or gDNA derived from T cells, B-cell-depleted T cells, or PBMCs. The dataset comprised deeply sampled blood TCRbeta repertoires from subjects exposed to, actively infected with, or recovered from COVID-19. The repertoires were released in a freely available public database intended as a resource for research on the immune response to SARS-CoV-2. The samples were drawn from two sources: the first 160 participants of the ongoing ImmuneRACE study, and fewer than 1,500 subjects contributed by 6 global collaborators. A de-identified subject ID, COVID-19 status, age in years and sex were almost always included in the sample metadata. Where available, HLA class I and class II types were obtained from metadata supplied by the sample provider rather than from assay-based typing.

Whole blood was collected in K2EDTA tubes by collaborating institutions according to the institutions' own protocols. For TCRbeta analysis, collaborator samples were shipped as frozen whole blood, as isolated PBMCs, or as DNA extracted from either sample type. The study at large found these results: The amount of clinical and demographic metadata varied by source and participant and was provided uncurated.

The V and J genes are TRBV10-3 and TRBJ2-3, with 10 junctional bases fitting TRBD2. The source of this sequence is a human donor in a cohort sampled during active COVID-19. The sequenced material came from peripheral blood. The CDR3 region has the sequence CAIRGLLAGALDTQYF. DNA sequence: TGTGCCATCAGAGGGCTTCTAGCGGGGGCGTTAGATACGCAGTATTTT.